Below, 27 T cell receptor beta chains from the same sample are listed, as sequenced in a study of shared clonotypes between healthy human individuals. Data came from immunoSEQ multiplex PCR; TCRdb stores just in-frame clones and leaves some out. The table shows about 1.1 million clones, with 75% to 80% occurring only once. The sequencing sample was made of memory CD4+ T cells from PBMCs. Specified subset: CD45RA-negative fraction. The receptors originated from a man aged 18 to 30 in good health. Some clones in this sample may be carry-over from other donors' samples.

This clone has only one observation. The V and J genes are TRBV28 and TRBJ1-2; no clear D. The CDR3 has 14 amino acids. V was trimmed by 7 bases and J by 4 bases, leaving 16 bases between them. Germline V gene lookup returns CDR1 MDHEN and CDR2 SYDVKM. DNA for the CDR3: TGTGCCAGCAATCGGCGGTGGAACTCCTATGGCTACACCTTC. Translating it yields CASNRRWNSYGYTF.

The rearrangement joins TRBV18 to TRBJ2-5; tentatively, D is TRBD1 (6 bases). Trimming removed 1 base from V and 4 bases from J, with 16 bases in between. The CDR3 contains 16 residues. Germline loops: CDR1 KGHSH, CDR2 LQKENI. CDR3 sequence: CASSPLRPQGAETQYF. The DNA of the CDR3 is TGTGCCAGCTCACCACTAAGACCACAGGGCGCAGAGACCCAGTACTTC.

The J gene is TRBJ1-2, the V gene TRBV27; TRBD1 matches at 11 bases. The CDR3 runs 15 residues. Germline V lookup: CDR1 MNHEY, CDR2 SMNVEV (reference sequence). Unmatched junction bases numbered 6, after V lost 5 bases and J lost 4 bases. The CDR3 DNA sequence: TGTGCCAGCAGTCGGGTCGGACAGGGGGCCTATGGCTACACCTTC. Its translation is CASSRVGQGAYGYTF.

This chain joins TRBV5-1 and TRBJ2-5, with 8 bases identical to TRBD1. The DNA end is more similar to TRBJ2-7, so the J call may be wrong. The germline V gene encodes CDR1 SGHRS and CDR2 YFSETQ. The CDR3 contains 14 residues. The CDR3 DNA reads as TGCGCCAGCAGCACAGCACAGGGGGGCTACGAGCAGTACTTC. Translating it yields CASSTAQGGYEQYF.

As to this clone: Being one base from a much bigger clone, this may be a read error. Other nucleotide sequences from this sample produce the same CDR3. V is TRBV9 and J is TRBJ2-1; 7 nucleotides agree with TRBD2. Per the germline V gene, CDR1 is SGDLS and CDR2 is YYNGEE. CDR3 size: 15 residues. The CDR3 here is CASSGLAVPYNEQFF. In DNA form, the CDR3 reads TGTGCCAGCAGCGGCCTAGCGGTTCCTTACAATGAACAGTTCTTC.

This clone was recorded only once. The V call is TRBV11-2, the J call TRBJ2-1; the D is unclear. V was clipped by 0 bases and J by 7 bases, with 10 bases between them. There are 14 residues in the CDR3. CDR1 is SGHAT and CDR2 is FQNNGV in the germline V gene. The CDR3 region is CASSLDSIPNEQFF. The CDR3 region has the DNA TGTGCCAGCAGCTTAGACAGTATCCCAAATGAGCAGTTCTTC.

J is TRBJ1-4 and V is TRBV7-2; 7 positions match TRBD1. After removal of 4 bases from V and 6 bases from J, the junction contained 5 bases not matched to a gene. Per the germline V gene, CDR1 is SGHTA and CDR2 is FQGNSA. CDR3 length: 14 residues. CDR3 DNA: TGTGCCAGCAGCTCGGCAGGGGGATATGAAAAACTGTTTTTT. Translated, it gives CASSSAGGYEKLFF. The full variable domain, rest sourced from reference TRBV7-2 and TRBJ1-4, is GAGVSQSPSNKVTEKGKDVELRCDPISGHTALYWYRQSLGQGLEFLIYFQGNSAPDKSGLPSDRFSAERTGGSVSTLTIQRTQQEDSAVYLCASSSAGGYEKLFFGSGTQLSVL.

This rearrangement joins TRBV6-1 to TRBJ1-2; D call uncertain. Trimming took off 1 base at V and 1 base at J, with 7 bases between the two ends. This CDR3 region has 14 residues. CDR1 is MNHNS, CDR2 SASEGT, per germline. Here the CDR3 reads CASSEDRRNYGYTF. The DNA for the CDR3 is TGTGCCAGCAGTGAAGACAGACGTAACTATGGCTACACCTTC.

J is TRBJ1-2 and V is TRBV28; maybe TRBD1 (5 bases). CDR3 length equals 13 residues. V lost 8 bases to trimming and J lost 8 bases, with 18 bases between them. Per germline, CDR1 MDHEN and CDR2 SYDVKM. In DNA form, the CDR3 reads TGTGCCAGCGGCGGGGCTGTACCCCCGGGCTACACCTTC. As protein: CASGGAVPPGYTF.

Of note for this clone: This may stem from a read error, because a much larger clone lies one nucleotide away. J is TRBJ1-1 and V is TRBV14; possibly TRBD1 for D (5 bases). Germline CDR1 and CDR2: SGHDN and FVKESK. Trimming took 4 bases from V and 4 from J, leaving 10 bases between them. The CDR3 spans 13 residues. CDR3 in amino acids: CASSPDSITEAFF. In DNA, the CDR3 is TGTGCCAGCAGCCCTGACAGTATCACTGAAGCTTTCTTT.

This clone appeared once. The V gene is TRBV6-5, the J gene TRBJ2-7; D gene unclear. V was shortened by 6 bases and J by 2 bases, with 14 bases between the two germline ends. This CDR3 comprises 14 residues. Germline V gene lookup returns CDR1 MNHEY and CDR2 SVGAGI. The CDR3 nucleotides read TGTGCCAGCAGAATCGGTCAACCGACCTACGAGCAGTACTTC. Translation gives CASRIGQPTYEQYF.

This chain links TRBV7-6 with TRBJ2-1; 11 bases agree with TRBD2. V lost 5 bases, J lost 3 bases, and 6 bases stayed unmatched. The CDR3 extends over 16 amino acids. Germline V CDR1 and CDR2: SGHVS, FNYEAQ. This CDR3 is CASSGGTSGYYNEQFF. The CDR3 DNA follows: TGTGCCAGCAGCGGAGGGACTAGCGGTTACTACAATGAGCAGTTCTTC. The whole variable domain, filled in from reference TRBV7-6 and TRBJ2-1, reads GAGVSQSPRYKVTKRGQDVALRCDPISGHVSLYWYRQALGQGPEFLTYFNYEAQQDKSGLPNDRFSAERPEGSISTLTIQRTEQRDSAMYRCASSGGTSGYYNEQFFGPGTRLTVL.

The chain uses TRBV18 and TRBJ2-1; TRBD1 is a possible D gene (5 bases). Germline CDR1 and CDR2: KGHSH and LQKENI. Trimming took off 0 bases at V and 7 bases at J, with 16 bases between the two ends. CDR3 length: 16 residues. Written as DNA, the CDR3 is TGTGCCAGCTCACCACCGGGTCAGGGAATTGCAAATGAGCAGTTCTTC. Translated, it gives CASSPPGQGIANEQFF.

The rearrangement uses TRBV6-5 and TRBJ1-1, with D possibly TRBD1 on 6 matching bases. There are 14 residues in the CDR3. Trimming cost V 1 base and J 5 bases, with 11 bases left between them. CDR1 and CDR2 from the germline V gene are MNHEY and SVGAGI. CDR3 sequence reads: CASSYLRGGTEAFF. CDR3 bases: TGTGCCAGCAGTTACTTAAGGGGGGGGACTGAAGCTTTCTTT.

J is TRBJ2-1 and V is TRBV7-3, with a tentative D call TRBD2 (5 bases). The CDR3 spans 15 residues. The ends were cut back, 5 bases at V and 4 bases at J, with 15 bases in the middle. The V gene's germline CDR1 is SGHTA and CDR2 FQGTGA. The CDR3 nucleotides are TGTGCCAGCAGCCTACTGGGAGCCTCGTACAATGAGCAGTTCTTC. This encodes CASSLLGASYNEQFF.

For the CDR3, the DNA is TGCGCCAGCAGCCGATTGCCGAGTGGTGGGGTCGAAAAACTGTTTTTT. Translating gives CASSRLPSGGVEKLFF. This sequence joins TRBV4-1 and TRBJ1-4; no firm D call. V was cut by 4 bases and J by 8 bases, with 20 bases left in between. The germline gives CDR1 MGHRA, CDR2 YSYEKL. The CDR3 is 16 residues long.

The CDR3 DNA reads TGCGCCAGCAGCCAACCCGGGTTAGGGACAGGGATCGGCTACACCTTC. Translating it yields CASSQPGLGTGIGYTF. The chain employs TRBV4-1 and TRBJ1-2, with 9 bases identical to TRBD1. This CDR3 comprises 16 residues. The germline V gene encodes CDR1 MGHRA and CDR2 YSYEKL. After removal of 2 bases from V and 8 bases from J, the junction contained 12 bases not matched to a gene.

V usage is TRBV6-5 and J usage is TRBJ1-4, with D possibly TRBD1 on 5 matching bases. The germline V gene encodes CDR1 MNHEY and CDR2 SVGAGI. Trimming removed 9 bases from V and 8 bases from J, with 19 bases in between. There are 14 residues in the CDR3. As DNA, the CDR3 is TGTGCCAGTACCCAAGAGAGGGAGGGGGAAAAACTGTTTTTT. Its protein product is CASTQEREGEKLFF.

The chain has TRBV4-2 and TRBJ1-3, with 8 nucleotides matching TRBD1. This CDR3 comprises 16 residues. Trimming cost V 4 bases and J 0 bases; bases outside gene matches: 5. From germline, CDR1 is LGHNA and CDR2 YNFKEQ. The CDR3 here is CASSPRGQDSGNTIYF. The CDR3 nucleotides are TGTGCCAGCAGCCCAAGGGGACAGGACTCTGGAAACACCATATATTTT.

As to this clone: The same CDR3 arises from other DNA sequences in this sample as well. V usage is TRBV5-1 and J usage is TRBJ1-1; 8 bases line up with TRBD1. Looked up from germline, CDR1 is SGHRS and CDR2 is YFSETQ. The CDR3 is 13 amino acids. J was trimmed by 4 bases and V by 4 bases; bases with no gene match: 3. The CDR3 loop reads CASSLQGGTEAFF. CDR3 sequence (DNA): TGCGCCAGCAGCCTACAGGGGGGCACTGAAGCTTTCTTT.

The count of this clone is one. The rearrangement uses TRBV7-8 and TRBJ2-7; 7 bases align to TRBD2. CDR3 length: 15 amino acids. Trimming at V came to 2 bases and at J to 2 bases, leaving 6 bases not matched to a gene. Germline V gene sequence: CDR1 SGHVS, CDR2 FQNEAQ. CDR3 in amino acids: CASSLNLAAAYEQYF. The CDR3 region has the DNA TGTGCCAGCAGCTTAAACCTAGCGGCCGCCTACGAGCAGTACTTC.

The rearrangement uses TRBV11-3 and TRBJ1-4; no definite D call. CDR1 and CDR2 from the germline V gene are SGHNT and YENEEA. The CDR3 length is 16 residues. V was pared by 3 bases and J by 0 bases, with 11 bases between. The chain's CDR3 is CASSFRRIATNEKLFF. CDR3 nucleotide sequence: TGTGCCAGCAGCTTCCGACGGATCGCAACTAATGAAAAACTGTTTTTT.

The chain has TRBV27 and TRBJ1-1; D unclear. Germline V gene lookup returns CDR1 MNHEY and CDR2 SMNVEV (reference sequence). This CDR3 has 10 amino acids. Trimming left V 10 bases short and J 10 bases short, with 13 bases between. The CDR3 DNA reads TGTGCCAACTCTCGAACGGGAGCTTTCTTT. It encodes CANSRTGAFF.

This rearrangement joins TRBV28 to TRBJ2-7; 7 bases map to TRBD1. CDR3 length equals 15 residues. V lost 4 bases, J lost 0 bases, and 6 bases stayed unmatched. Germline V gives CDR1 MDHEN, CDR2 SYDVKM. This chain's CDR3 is CASSSGQPFSYEQYF. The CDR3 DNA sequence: TGTGCCAGCAGTTCGGGACAGCCGTTCTCCTACGAGCAGTACTTC.

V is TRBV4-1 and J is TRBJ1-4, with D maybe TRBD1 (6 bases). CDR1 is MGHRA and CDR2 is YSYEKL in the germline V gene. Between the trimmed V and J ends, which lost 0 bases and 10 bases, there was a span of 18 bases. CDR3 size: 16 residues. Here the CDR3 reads CASSQEPTRGRGKLFF. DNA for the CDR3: TGCGCCAGCAGCCAAGAACCGACCCGGGGGCGTGGAAAACTGTTTTTT.

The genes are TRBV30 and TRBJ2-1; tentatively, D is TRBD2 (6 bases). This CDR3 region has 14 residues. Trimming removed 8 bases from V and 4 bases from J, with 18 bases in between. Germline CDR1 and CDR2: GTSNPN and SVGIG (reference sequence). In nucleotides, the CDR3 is TGTGCCAAATCCCTTGGGGGGTCATACAATGAGCAGTTCTTC. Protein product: CAKSLGGSYNEQFF.

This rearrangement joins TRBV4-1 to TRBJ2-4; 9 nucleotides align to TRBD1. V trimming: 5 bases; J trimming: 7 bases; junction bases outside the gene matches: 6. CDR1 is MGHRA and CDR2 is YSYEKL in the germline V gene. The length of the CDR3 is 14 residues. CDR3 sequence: CASSTRQGENIQYF. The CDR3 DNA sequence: TGCGCCAGCAGCACGCGACAGGGGGAGAACATTCAGTACTTC.